This T cell receptor (beta chain) derives from a study of hypomethylating agent response in myelodysplastic syndrome. Study at large: Most often mutated was TET2, found in about 45% of the 11 patients. Overall study findings and caveats: Richness, rarefaction diversity and clonality did not change significantly after hypomethylating treatment. Responders gained more novel clonotypes; non-responders had more contracted clonotypes after treatment.

Sequencing was performed with immunoSEQ multiplex PCR; in TCRdb, only in-frame clones are kept and a portion is missing. The sample has about 3,500 clones; around 80% are singletons. On this clone itself: The antigen remains undetermined.

The CDR3 totals 14 residues. Germline loops: CDR1 MNHEY, CDR2 SVGAGI. V lost 5 bases to trimming and J lost 5 bases; unmatched junction nucleotides: 4. Sequenced here: bone marrow, sampled before or after starting hypomethylating agent treatment for myelodysplastic syndrome (not recorded which). The chain recombines TRBV6-5 with TRBJ1-5; 9 nucleotides align to TRBD1. The TCR was taken from a human donor with myelodysplastic syndrome. CDR3 protein: CASSRTGAYQPQHF. CDR3 in DNA: TGTGCCAGCAGTCGGACAGGGGCTTATCAGCCCCAGCATTTT.